Below, 28 T cell receptor beta chains from the same sample are listed, as sequenced in a study of shared clonotypes between healthy human individuals. CD8 cells classed as naive were CD45RO-negative and positively selected for CCR7, excluding terminally differentiated effector memory CD45RA+ cells. The repertoire was sequenced with immunoSEQ multiplex PCR; TCRdb's copy has only in-frame clones and lacks some. The sample lists about 2.2 million clones, roughly 93% occurring once. Sequenced input: naive CD8+ T cells from PBMCs. These receptors all come from a man younger than 35 in good health. Some clones in this sample may be carry-over from other donors' samples.

The chain links TRBV14 to TRBJ2-7; D gene ambiguous. Trimming stripped 4 bases from V and 3 bases from J, with 13 bases between. Looked up from germline, CDR1 is SGHDN and CDR2 is FVKESK. The CDR3 has 14 residues. CDR3 protein: CASSPTVAGYEQYF. DNA for the CDR3: TGTGCCAGCAGCCCCACCGTGGCAGGCTACGAGCAGTACTTC.

This clone has only one observation. The identical CDR3 is also encoded by other nucleotide sequences in the sample. The chain links TRBV5-6 to TRBJ2-7, with D perhaps being TRBD1 or TRBD2 (5 bases each). The CDR3 is made up of 13 amino acids. Germline V gene lookup returns CDR1 SGHDT and CDR2 YYEEEE. V was pared by 0 bases and J by 4 bases, with 8 bases between. The CDR3 DNA is TGTGCCAGCAGCTTGGTGGGACCTTACGAGCAGTACTTC. Amino acid sequence: CASSLVGPYEQYF.

The V call is TRBV19, the J call TRBJ1-5; D is uncertain. V was shortened by 5 bases and J by 2 bases, with 13 bases between the two germline ends. The CDR3 runs to 15 residues. Per germline, CDR1 LNHDA and CDR2 SQIVND (reference sequence). The CDR3 loop is CASSRPFSGNQPQHF. The CDR3 bases are TGTGCCAGTAGTCGCCCCTTTTCAGGCAATCAGCCCCAGCATTTT.

V gene TRBV7-8 combines with J gene TRBJ2-3, with TRBD1 identical over 7 bases. The CDR3 is 19 amino acids. The V and J ends lost 5 bases and 2 bases, in that order; junction bases with no gene match: 19. The germline CDR1 and CDR2 sequences are SGHVS and FQNEAQ. CDR3 residues: CASSPDRDSSLLPTDTQYF. The CDR3 DNA reads as TGTGCCAGCAGCCCAGACCGGGACAGTTCTCTTTTGCCCACAGATACGCAGTATTTT.

The chain has TRBV7-9 and TRBJ2-3; no reliable D call. Trimming stripped 5 bases from V and 2 bases from J, with 14 bases between. Germline V gives CDR1 SEHNR, CDR2 FQNEAQ (reference sequence). The length of the CDR3 is 15 residues. DNA for the CDR3: TGTGCCAGCAGCCCCCGCGTCGGTTCCACAGATACGCAGTATTTT. Its translation is CASSPRVGSTDTQYF.

J is TRBJ2-7 and V is TRBV5-1; perhaps TRBD2 as D (6 bases). The CDR3 has 14 residues. V shed 1 base and J shed 4 bases, with 12 bases lying between them. The germline CDR1 and CDR2 sequences are SGHRS and YFSETQ. CDR3 in amino acids: CASSLSGGGYEQYF. DNA of the CDR3: TGCGCCAGCAGCTTGTCCGGGGGAGGATACGAGCAGTACTTC.

The chain uses TRBV7-9 and TRBJ2-7, with D possibly TRBD2 on 5 matching bases. With 1 base removed from V and 5 bases from J, the gap between germline ends came to 15 bases. Germline-derived CDR1 and CDR2 are SEHNR and FQNEAQ (reference sequence). The CDR3 has 15 residues. CDR3 protein: CASSLEGGPGDEQYF. CDR3 in DNA: TGTGCCAGCAGCTTAGAAGGTGGGCCCGGGGACGAGCAGTACTTC.

About this clone: The germline gene is not matched at one end of the junction; a read error may be the cause. The chain recombines TRBV15 with TRBJ2-2; weak D call: TRBD1 (6 bases). CDR3 size: 14 residues. In germline, CDR1 is LNHNV, CDR2 YYDKDF (reference sequence). CDR3 in DNA: TGTGCCACCGGGCCTACAGGGAACAACGGGGAGCTGTTTTTT. It translates to CATGPTGNNGELFF.

CDR3 sequence: CASSMGTGGINGYTF. The CDR3 DNA reads as TGTGCCAGTAGTATGGGGACAGGGGGAATTAATGGCTACACCTTC. This chain links TRBV19 with TRBJ1-2; TRBD1 matches at 11 bases. Trimming cost V 3 bases and J 6 bases; bases outside gene matches: 6. Germline V gene sequence: CDR1 LNHDA, CDR2 SQIVND (reference sequence). The CDR3 covers 15 residues.

This clone has only one observation. The rearrangement uses TRBV9 and TRBJ2-1; a possible D gene is TRBD2 (6 bases). Trimming took 4 bases from V and 8 from J, leaving 19 bases between them. Germline-derived CDR1 and CDR2 are SGDLS and YYNGEE. The CDR3 spans 15 residues. The CDR3 here is CASSFRDGGLDEQFF. The CDR3 nucleotides are TGTGCCAGCAGCTTCCGGGACGGGGGTTTGGATGAGCAGTTCTTC.

The chain carries TRBV2 and TRBJ2-7; D gene uncertain. Germline V gene data show CDR1 as SNHLY and CDR2 as FYNNEI. This CDR3 has 11 amino acids. The V and J ends lost 7 bases and 6 bases respectively, with 10 bases between them. CDR3 nucleotides: TGTGCCAGCATGACTGCCCGCGAGCAGTACTTC. Protein: CASMTAREQYF.

The chain links TRBV30 to TRBJ2-1, with unresolved D. V was shortened by 2 bases and J by 6 bases, with 11 bases between the two germline ends. This CDR3 is 13 amino acids long. The germline V gene encodes CDR1 GTSNPN and CDR2 SVGIG (reference sequence). CDR3 sequence (DNA): TGTGCCTGGAGTCGCCAGGTCCTCAATGAGCAGTTCTTC. It is translated as CAWSRQVLNEQFF.

This clone was found a few times. The chain carries TRBV19 and TRBJ2-1; 8 bases line up with TRBD1. The CDR3 contains 15 residues. Trimming removed 4 bases from V and 6 bases from J; junction bases left unmatched: 8. Germline V lookup: CDR1 LNHDA, CDR2 SQIVND (reference sequence). The CDR3 reads CASSTDGTGGNEQFF. CDR3 coding DNA: TGTGCCAGTAGTACAGACGGGACAGGTGGCAATGAGCAGTTCTTC. Based on the CDR3 plus reference TRBV19 and TRBJ2-1, the full variable domain is DGGITQSPKYLFRKEGQNVTLSCEQNLNHDAMYWYRQDPGQGLRLIYYSQIVNDFQKGDIAEGYSVSREKKESFPLTVTSAQKNPTAFYLCASSTDGTGGNEQFFGPGTRLTVL.

Notes on this clone: At the DNA level, this CDR3 is encoded by other sequences in the same sample as well. The chain has TRBV27 and TRBJ2-1; D call uncertain. Germline values: CDR1 MNHEY, CDR2 SMNVEV (reference sequence). This CDR3 spans 15 amino acids. The ends were cut back, 5 bases at V and 0 bases at J, with 11 bases in the middle. In DNA, the CDR3 is TGTGCCAGCAGTCCCAGGTTGAGCTCCTACAATGAGCAGTTCTTC. It codes for CASSPRLSSYNEQFF.

J is TRBJ2-7 and V is TRBV28, with TRBD1 matching 9 bases. Per germline, CDR1 MDHEN and CDR2 SYDVKM. The V and J ends lost 5 bases and 2 bases, in that order; junction bases with no gene match: 7. The CDR3 consists of 15 residues. In DNA form, the CDR3 reads TGTGCCAGCAGTCCGATGACAGGGGGGGCCTACGAGCAGTACTTC. The encoded protein is CASSPMTGGAYEQYF. Full variable domain (rest looked up from reference TRBV28 and TRBJ2-7): DVKVTQSSRYLVKRTGEKVFLECVQDMDHENMFWYRQDPGLGLRLIYFSYDVKMKEKGDIPEGYSVSREKKERFSLILESASTNQTSMYLCASSPMTGGAYEQYFGPGTRLTVT.

This clone was seen just once. The chain links TRBV4-1 to TRBJ2-5, with 11 bases fitting TRBD2. V was clipped by 3 bases and J by 5 bases; unmatched bases: 8. The CDR3 totals 16 residues. Germline lookup yields CDR1 MGHRA and CDR2 YSYEKL. CDR3: CASSHVPGLAVETQYF. CDR3 nucleotides: TGCGCCAGCAGCCACGTCCCGGGACTAGCGGTCGAGACCCAGTACTTC.

This clone was detected once. This chain joins TRBV7-9 and TRBJ2-1; TRBD2 matches 16 bases. This CDR3 is 17 amino acids long. Germline loops: CDR1 SEHNR, CDR2 FQNEAQ (reference sequence). V was clipped by 5 bases and J by 3 bases; unmatched bases: 4. The CDR3 here is CASSGTSGREHYNEQFF. The CDR3 DNA is TGTGCCAGCAGCGGGACTAGCGGGAGGGAACACTACAATGAGCAGTTCTTC.

Turning to this clone: At the DNA level, this CDR3 is encoded by other sequences in the same sample as well. The J gene is TRBJ2-2, the V gene TRBV29-1; D assignment may be TRBD1 or TRBD2 (5 bases each). This CDR3 spans 13 amino acids. Trimming took off 6 bases at V and 2 bases at J, with 10 bases between the two ends. Per the germline V gene, CDR1 is SQVTM and CDR2 is ANQGSEA. The CDR3 loop is CSVGTVNTGELFF. The DNA of the CDR3 is TGCAGCGTAGGGACGGTTAACACCGGGGAGCTGTTTTTT.

This rearrangement joins TRBV13 to TRBJ1-1; D ambiguous. With 4 bases removed from V and 1 base from J, the gap between germline ends came to 10 bases. Looked up from germline, CDR1 is PRHDT and CDR2 is FYEKMQ (reference sequence). This CDR3 comprises 14 residues. CDR3 sequence reads: CASSYLTENTEAFF. CDR3 DNA: TGTGCCAGCAGCTACCTGACGGAGAACACTGAAGCTTTCTTT.

This clone was counted only a few times. Other DNA sequences in the sample encode the same CDR3. V is TRBV9 and J is TRBJ1-2, with D possibly matching TRBD1 (6 bases). CDR1 is SGDLS, CDR2 YYNGEE, per germline. Trimming removed 4 bases from V and 4 bases from J, with 14 bases in between. This CDR3 has 14 residues. Here the CDR3 reads CASSLGQGSYGYTF. CDR3 DNA sequence: TGTGCCAGCAGCCTAGGGCAGGGGAGCTATGGCTACACCTTC.

This chain uses TRBV27 with TRBJ2-5, with D possibly being TRBD1 (6 bases). Per germline, CDR1 MNHEY and CDR2 SMNVEV (reference sequence). Trimming removed 3 bases from V and 4 bases from J, with 15 bases in between. This CDR3 spans 15 amino acids. The CDR3 DNA follows: TGTGCCAGCAGTTTGGGACACCCCAGGGTAGAGACCCAGTACTTC. The encoded protein is CASSLGHPRVETQYF.

The chain links TRBV27 to TRBJ2-7; 11 bases fit TRBD2. This CDR3 has 16 amino acids. Looked up from germline, CDR1 is MNHEY and CDR2 is SMNVEV (reference sequence). With V trimmed by 8 bases and J by 1 base, 10 bases remained unmatched. CDR3 in amino acids: CASGNSLAGGSYEQYF. The DNA for the CDR3 is TGTGCCAGCGGAAATTCCCTAGCGGGAGGTTCCTACGAGCAGTACTTC.

The chain combines TRBV19 with TRBJ2-7, with TRBD2 as a possible D gene (5 bases). CDR1 LNHDA and CDR2 SQIVND come from the germline V gene (reference sequence). V was clipped by 9 bases and J by 5 bases, with 14 bases between them. CDR3 size: 12 residues. CDR3 DNA: TGTGCCAGCCGGGATCCCGGGCACGAGCAGTACTTC. Amino acid sequence: CASRDPGHEQYF.

The chain joins TRBV5-6 to TRBJ2-7; a weak D match, TRBD1 (5 bases). V gave up 0 bases and J gave up 2 bases, with 12 bases separating them. The germline V gene encodes CDR1 SGHDT and CDR2 YYEEEE. This CDR3 has 15 amino acids. CDR3 sequence reads: CASSLAQAYAYEQYF. CDR3 sequence (DNA): TGTGCCAGCAGCTTGGCACAGGCTTATGCCTACGAGCAGTACTTC.

The chain couples TRBV7-9 to TRBJ1-4, with D hard to call. The V and J ends lost 1 base and 8 bases respectively, with 17 bases between them. CDR3 length equals 16 residues. The germline V gene has CDR1 SEHNR and CDR2 FQNEAQ (reference sequence). In DNA, the CDR3 is TGTGCCAGCAGCTTAGGGTTTGGGGTGGAAGGCGAAAAACTGTTTTTT. As protein: CASSLGFGVEGEKLFF.

The V gene is TRBV4-1, the J gene TRBJ2-1, with no clear D. Germline CDR1 reads MGHRA; CDR2 reads YSYEKL. V lost 4 bases and J 8 bases, leaving 9 bases between the germline ends. CDR3 size: 12 residues. CDR3 loop: CASSRLTDEQFF. CDR3 nucleotide sequence: TGCGCCAGCAGCCGCCTAACAGATGAGCAGTTCTTC.

The V gene is TRBV6-1, the J gene TRBJ2-1, with 12 bases matching TRBD2. There are 16 residues in the CDR3. Germline V gene data show CDR1 as MNHNS and CDR2 as SASEGT. V shed 2 bases and J 4 bases; nucleotides not matched to a gene: 3. The CDR3 sequence: CASSELAGGPYNEQFF. The CDR3 region has the DNA TGTGCCAGCAGTGAACTAGCGGGAGGGCCTTACAATGAGCAGTTCTTC.

This sequence joins TRBV27 and TRBJ2-2, with D unclear. The CDR3 covers 13 residues. V lost 7 bases and J lost 0, with 6 bases in between. Germline loops: CDR1 MNHEY, CDR2 SMNVEV (reference sequence). CDR3 bases: TGTGCCAGCACACTATCGAACACCGGGGAGCTGTTTTTT. It yields the protein CASTLSNTGELFF.